This entry describes one T cell receptor beta chain. What it recognizes is unknown. This sample stems from a study of breast tumors, draining lymph nodes, adjacent tissues. The study, taken as a whole, reports: Tumor TCR diversity was below lymph nodes but above nontumor tissue. Findings are consistent with lymph node origin and intratumoral expansion of most tumor T cells.

The CDR3 extends over 13 amino acids. V lost 6 bases, J lost 5 bases, and 5 bases stayed unmatched. Germline CDR1 and CDR2: DFQATT and SNEGSKA (reference sequence). TCRdb re-called the multiplex PCR reads through MiXCR, storing one row per CDR3 protein. The data show some 110,000 distinct CDR3 sequences, about 30% seen once. Samples came from axillary lymph nodes draining the breast cancer. The TCR comes from a female donor with breast cancer. Some clones in this sample may be carry-over from other donors' samples. The chain links TRBV20-1 to TRBJ1-2, with 11 nucleotides matching TRBD1. Input material: axillary lymph node tissue. The CDR3 nucleotides read TGCAGTGCCTGGACAGGGGGCGATTATGGCTACACCTTC. Translated: CSAWTGGDYGYTF.